This T cell receptor beta chain was documented in a study of early T cells in non-severe SARS-CoV-2 infection. TCRdb analysed the 5' RACE reads with MiXCR anew, one entry per CDR3 protein. The sample has tens of thousands of distinct CDR3 sequences, about 13% seen once. Germline V gene lookup returns CDR1 MNHEY and CDR2 SMNVEV (reference sequence). The CDR3 has 13 residues. Trimming removed 8 bases at V and 0 bases at J, with 10 bases between. This receptor was taken from an adult who was a healthcare worker with PCR-confirmed SARS-CoV-2 infection or an uninfected control (not recorded which). The chain recombines TRBV27 with TRBJ2-5, with no clear D. The source material was whole blood. The DNA for the CDR3 is TGTGCCAGCGGTTGGTTGTACCAAGAGACCCAGTACTTC. Its translation: CASGWLYQETQYF.